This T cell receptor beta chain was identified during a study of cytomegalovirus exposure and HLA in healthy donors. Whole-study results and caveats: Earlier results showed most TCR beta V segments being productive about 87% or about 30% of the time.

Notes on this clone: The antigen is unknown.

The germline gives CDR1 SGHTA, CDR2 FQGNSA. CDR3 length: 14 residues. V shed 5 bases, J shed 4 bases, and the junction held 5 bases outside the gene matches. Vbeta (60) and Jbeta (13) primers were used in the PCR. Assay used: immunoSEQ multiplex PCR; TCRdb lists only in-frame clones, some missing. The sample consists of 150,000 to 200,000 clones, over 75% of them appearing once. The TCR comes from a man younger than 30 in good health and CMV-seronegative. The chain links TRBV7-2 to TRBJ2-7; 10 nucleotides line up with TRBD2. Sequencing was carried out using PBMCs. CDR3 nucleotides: TGTGCCAGCAGCGCCGCTAGCGGGGGTTACGAGCAGTACTTC. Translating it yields CASSAASGGYEQYF.